This entry lists 24 T cell receptor beta chains sequenced from one sample in a study of blood T cell repertoires in COVID-19. Method: immunoSEQ multiplex PCR; TCRdb's copy keeps in-frame clones and lacks some. The sample shows more than 50,000 clones, more than 90% of them seen only once. The sample comprised peripheral blood. These receptors originate from a human donor in a cohort sampled during active COVID-19.

V usage is TRBV15 and J usage is TRBJ1-6; 7 bases map to TRBD1. The V and J ends lost 9 bases and 6 bases, in that order; junction bases with no gene match: 5. The length of the CDR3 is 13 residues. From germline, CDR1 is LNHNV and CDR2 YYDKDF (reference sequence). This chain's CDR3 is CATSGTVNSPLHF. As DNA, the CDR3 is TGTGCCACGTCTGGGACAGTTAATTCACCCCTCCACTTT.

The CDR3 DNA reads as TGTGCCAGTGGGACAGGGACCCAGTTCTTC. This gives the protein CASGTGTQFF. This chain connects TRBV19 to TRBJ2-1; 9 bases fit TRBD1. The V segment lost 8 bases and the J segment 13 bases; nucleotides outside the gene matches: 3. Germline V gene lookup returns CDR1 LNHDA and CDR2 SQIVND (reference sequence). This CDR3 spans 10 amino acids.

The chain carries TRBV12-3 or TRBV12-4 and TRBJ1-2; D is perhaps TRBD1 (6 bases). The CDR3 loop spans 12 amino acids. V shed 4 bases and J shed 7 bases, with 10 bases lying between them. Written as DNA, the CDR3 is TGTGCCAGCAGTTCCCTAGGGGGTGGCTACACCTTC. Translating gives CASSSLGGGYTF.

This chain links TRBV7-8 with TRBJ2-7, with TRBD2 matching over 8 bases. Germline V gene lookup returns CDR1 SGHVS and CDR2 FQNEAQ. The CDR3 covers 14 residues. V lost 5 bases to trimming and J lost 4 bases; unmatched junction nucleotides: 7. The CDR3 reads CASSGSGISYEQYF. CDR3 bases: TGTGCCAGCAGCGGTAGCGGGATTTCTTACGAGCAGTACTTC. Drawing the rest from reference TRBV7-8 and TRBJ2-7, the complete variable domain is GAGVSQSPRYKVAKRGQDVALRCDPISGHVSLFWYQQALGQGPEFLTYFQNEAQLDKSGLPSDRFFAERPEGSVSTLKIQRTQQEDSAVYLCASSGSGISYEQYFGPGTRLTVT.

The V gene is TRBV27, the J gene TRBJ1-5; unclear D gene. From germline, CDR1 is MNHEY and CDR2 SMNVEV (reference sequence). With 2 bases removed from V and 6 bases from J, the gap between germline ends came to 14 bases. This CDR3 region has 15 residues. For the CDR3, the DNA is TGTGCCAGCAGTTTAAACCCGAGCGGGCTTCAGCCCCAGCATTTT. It translates to CASSLNPSGLQPQHF.

As to this clone: In the same sample, other DNA sequences code for this CDR3. Here the CDR3 reads CAISVEGAYGYTF. CDR3 DNA sequence: TGTGCCATCAGTGTAGAGGGGGCGTATGGCTACACCTTC. The chain carries TRBV10-3 and TRBJ1-2; 7 bases are shared with TRBD1. The ends lost 4 bases at V and 5 bases at J; junction bases unmatched: 4. Germline V lookup: CDR1 ENHRY, CDR2 SYGVKD. The CDR3 consists of 13 residues.

CDR3 coding DNA: TGTGCCAGCAGCTTGGGAGCGGGAGAGTCCTACAATGAGCAGTTCTTC. Translating it yields CASSLGAGESYNEQFF. This chain joins TRBV5-4 and TRBJ2-1; 8 bases fit TRBD2. With 0 bases clipped from V and 1 base from J, the junction kept 3 bases outside the gene matches. CDR3 size: 16 residues. Germline loops: CDR1 SGHNT, CDR2 YYREEE (reference sequence).

The chain links TRBV24-1 to TRBJ2-3; 8 nucleotides match TRBD1. The CDR3 length is 17 residues. The germline V gene encodes CDR1 KGHDR and CDR2 SFDVKD. V lost 4 bases to trimming and J lost 4 bases; unmatched junction nucleotides: 12. The CDR3 loop is CATSDLPRAGGADTQYF. The CDR3 DNA sequence: TGTGCCACCAGTGACTTACCCAGGGCAGGGGGCGCAGATACGCAGTATTTT.

This clone has only one observation. The chain couples TRBV30 to TRBJ1-1; D ambiguous. CDR1 is GTSNPN, CDR2 SVGIG, per germline (reference sequence). The ends were cut back, 0 bases at V and 4 bases at J, with 9 bases in the middle. The CDR3 loop spans 13 amino acids. The CDR3 loop is CAWSVQPSTEAFF. The DNA of the CDR3 is TGTGCCTGGAGTGTACAGCCGAGCACTGAAGCTTTCTTT.

The gene calls are TRBV6-5 and TRBJ1-2; maybe TRBD1 (5 bases). In germline, CDR1 is MNHEY, CDR2 SVGAGI. The CDR3 length is 14 residues. The V end lost 5 bases, the J end lost 4 bases, and 14 bases lay between the germline ends. The CDR3 here is CASSPAMGGYGYTF. The CDR3, as DNA: TGTGCCAGCAGTCCTGCGATGGGGGGCTATGGCTACACCTTC.

The chain combines TRBV6-5 with TRBJ1-1; perhaps TRBD1 as D (5 bases). The CDR3 is made up of 14 amino acids. Trimming stripped 6 bases from V and 3 bases from J, with 14 bases between. The germline gives CDR1 MNHEY, CDR2 SVGAGI. CDR3 bases: TGTGCCAGCAGCGGCAGGGCTGGGGACACTGAAGCTTTCTTT. This gives the protein CASSGRAGDTEAFF.

The chain combines TRBV4-1 with TRBJ2-7; 8 bases are shared with TRBD2. This CDR3 contains 16 residues. The trim removed 0 bases at V and 3 bases at J, leaving 7 bases unmatched. Germline V gene sequence: CDR1 MGHRA, CDR2 YSYEKL. CDR3 loop: CASSQDVSGTSYEQYF. CDR3 DNA sequence: TGCGCCAGCAGCCAAGATGTCTCCGGGACTAGCTACGAGCAGTACTTC.

The chain is built from TRBV20-1 and TRBJ2-7; 10 positions agree with TRBD2. V lost 6 bases to trimming and J lost 6 bases; unmatched junction nucleotides: 2. The germline V gene encodes CDR1 DFQATT and CDR2 SNEGSKA (reference sequence). The CDR3 covers 11 residues. This chain's CDR3 is CSARTSGEQYF. As DNA, the CDR3 is TGCAGTGCCCGGACTAGCGGCGAGCAGTACTTC.

The chain is built from TRBV7-6 and TRBJ2-1; D is unclear. The CDR3 totals 12 residues. Germline loops: CDR1 SGHVS, CDR2 FNYEAQ. The V and J ends lost 5 bases and 6 bases respectively, with 8 bases between them. This CDR3 is CASSEVSNEQFF. CDR3 sequence (DNA): TGTGCCAGCAGCGAAGTGAGCAATGAGCAGTTCTTC.

This chain links TRBV18 with TRBJ1-1; D not certain. The CDR3 is 14 amino acids. CDR1 is KGHSH, CDR2 LQKENI, per germline. V was shortened by 4 bases and J by 3 bases, with 12 bases between the two germline ends. CDR3 protein: CASSLEERDTEAFF. In nucleotides, the CDR3 is TGTGCCAGCTCACTAGAGGAGAGGGACACTGAAGCTTTCTTT.

The V and J genes are TRBV6-6 and TRBJ2-1; TRBD1 agrees at 9 bases. The germline gives CDR1 MNHNY, CDR2 SVGAGI (reference sequence). The CDR3 has 13 amino acids. V trimming: 9 bases; J trimming: 5 bases; junction bases outside the gene matches: 5. In nucleotides, the CDR3 is TGTGCCAGTACCGGGACAGGGAACAATGAGCAGTTCTTC. Translated: CASTGTGNNEQFF.

This clone appeared once. J is TRBJ1-1 and V is TRBV5-5; a possible D gene is TRBD1 (5 bases). V dropped 5 bases and J dropped 0 bases, with 8 bases sitting between them. Germline V CDR1 and CDR2: SGHKS, YYEKEE (reference sequence). CDR3 length equals 13 residues. CDR3 amino acids: CASRGGVNTEAFF. In DNA form, the CDR3 reads TGTGCCAGCAGAGGAGGGGTGAACACTGAAGCTTTCTTT.

This chain joins TRBV5-6 and TRBJ1-1; D is unresolved. The ends were cut back, 0 bases at V and 11 bases at J, with 17 bases in the middle. Germline CDR1 and CDR2: SGHDT and YYEEEE. The CDR3 has 14 amino acids. The CDR3 is CASSLEGRGSTAFF. The CDR3 coding sequence is TGTGCCAGCAGCTTGGAGGGTCGGGGTTCGACGGCTTTCTTT. Looking up the rest from reference TRBV5-6 and TRBJ1-1 gives the full variable domain: DAGVTQSPTHLIKTRGQQVTLRCSPKSGHDTVSWYQQALGQGPQFIFQYYEEEERQRGNFPDRFSGHQFPNYSSELNVNALLLGDSALYLCASSLEGRGSTAFFGQGTRLTVV.

CDR3 sequence (DNA): TGTGCCAGCAGCCCAGGGAAAAGGGGCAATGAGCAGTTCTTC. Protein sequence: CASSPGKRGNEQFF. The genes are TRBV5-4 and TRBJ2-1; a weak D match, TRBD1 (5 bases). V was clipped by 4 bases and J by 6 bases, with 14 bases between them. Germline-derived CDR1 and CDR2 are SGHNT and YYREEE (reference sequence). The CDR3 consists of 14 residues. The full variable domain, completed using reference TRBV5-4 and TRBJ2-1, is ETGVTQSPTHLIKTRGQQVTLRCSSQSGHNTVSWYQQALGQGPQFIFQYYREEENGRGNFPPRFSGLQFPNYSSELNVNALELDDSALYLCASSPGKRGNEQFFGPGTRLTVL.

The rearrangement uses TRBV4-3 and TRBJ1-3; the D gene is possibly TRBD1 (6 bases). The CDR3 runs to 15 residues. Per germline, CDR1 LGHNA and CDR2 YSLEER. V was shortened by 0 bases and J by 5 bases, with 11 bases between the two germline ends. CDR3 protein: CASSQEGHGRNTIYF. In DNA form, the CDR3 reads TGCGCCAGCAGCCAAGAGGGACATGGGAGAAACACCATATATTTT.

The rearrangement joins TRBV18 to TRBJ1-4; D is unresolved. Germline loops: CDR1 KGHSH, CDR2 LQKENI. Trimming left V 6 bases short and J 2 bases short, with 13 bases between. The CDR3 loop spans 15 amino acids. CDR3 sequence reads: CASSTSAGTNEKLFF. CDR3 sequence (DNA): TGTGCCAGCTCTACCTCGGCGGGGACTAATGAAAAACTGTTTTTT.

This chain uses TRBV27 with TRBJ2-3; TRBD2 matches at 9 bases. Germline V lookup: CDR1 MNHEY, CDR2 SMNVEV (reference sequence). With 5 bases clipped from V and 3 bases from J, the junction kept 3 bases outside the gene matches. The CDR3 is 14 amino acids. Here the CDR3 reads CASSAGGLTDTQYF. The DNA of the CDR3 is TGTGCCAGCAGTGCGGGAGGGCTGACAGATACGCAGTATTTT.

V is TRBV7-9 and J is TRBJ2-1; 7 bases are shared with TRBD2. V shed 4 bases and J 4 bases; nucleotides not matched to a gene: 7. This CDR3 region has 15 residues. From germline, CDR1 is SEHNR and CDR2 FQNEAQ (reference sequence). CDR3 loop: CASSSTGGSYNEQFF. The DNA of the CDR3 is TGTGCCAGCAGCTCCACGGGGGGTAGTTACAATGAGCAGTTCTTC.

The J gene is TRBJ2-5, the V gene TRBV27; 7 bases fit TRBD1. In germline, CDR1 is MNHEY, CDR2 SMNVEV (reference sequence). J gave up 4 bases and V 5 bases, and 10 bases lay outside the gene matches. The CDR3 length is 15 residues. The CDR3 reads CASSPTRTGLETQYF. CDR3 nucleotides: TGTGCCAGCAGTCCCACTCGGACAGGTTTAGAGACCCAGTACTTC.